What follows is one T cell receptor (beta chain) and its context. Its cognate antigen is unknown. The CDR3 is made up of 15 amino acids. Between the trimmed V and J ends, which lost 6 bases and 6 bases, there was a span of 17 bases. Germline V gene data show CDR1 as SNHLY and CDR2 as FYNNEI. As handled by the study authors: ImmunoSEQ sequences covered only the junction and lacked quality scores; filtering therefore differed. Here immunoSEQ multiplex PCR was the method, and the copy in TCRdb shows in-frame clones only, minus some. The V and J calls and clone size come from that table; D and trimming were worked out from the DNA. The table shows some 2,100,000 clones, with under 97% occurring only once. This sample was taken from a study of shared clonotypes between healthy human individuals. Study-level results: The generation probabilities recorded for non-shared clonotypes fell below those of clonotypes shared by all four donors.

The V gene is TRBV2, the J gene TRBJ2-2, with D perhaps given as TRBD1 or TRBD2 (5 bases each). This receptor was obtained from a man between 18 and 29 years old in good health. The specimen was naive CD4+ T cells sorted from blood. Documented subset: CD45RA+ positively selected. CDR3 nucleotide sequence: TGTGCCAGCAGATCCAGGGAGAGGGATCCCGGGGAGCTGTTTTTT. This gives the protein CASRSRERDPGELFF. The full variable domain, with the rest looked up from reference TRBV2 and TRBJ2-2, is EPEVTQTPSHQVTQMGQEVILRCVPISNHLYFYWYRQILGQKVEFLVSFYNNEISEKSEIFDDQFSVERPDGSNFTLKIRSTKLEDSAMYFCASRSRERDPGELFFGEGSRLTVL.